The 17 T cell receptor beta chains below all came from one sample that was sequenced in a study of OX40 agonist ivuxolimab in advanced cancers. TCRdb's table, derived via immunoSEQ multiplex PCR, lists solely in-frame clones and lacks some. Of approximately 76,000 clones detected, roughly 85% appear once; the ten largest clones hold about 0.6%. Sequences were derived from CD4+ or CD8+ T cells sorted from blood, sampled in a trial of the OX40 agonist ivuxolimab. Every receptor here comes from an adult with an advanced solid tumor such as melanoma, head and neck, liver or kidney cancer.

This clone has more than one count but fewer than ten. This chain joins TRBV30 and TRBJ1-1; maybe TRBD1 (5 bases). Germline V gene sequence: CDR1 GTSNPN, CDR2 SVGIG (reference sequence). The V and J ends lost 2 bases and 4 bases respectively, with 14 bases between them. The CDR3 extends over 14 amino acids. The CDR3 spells CAWSPQGIRTEAFF. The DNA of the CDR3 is TGTGCCTGGAGTCCGCAGGGTATCCGCACTGAAGCTTTCTTT.

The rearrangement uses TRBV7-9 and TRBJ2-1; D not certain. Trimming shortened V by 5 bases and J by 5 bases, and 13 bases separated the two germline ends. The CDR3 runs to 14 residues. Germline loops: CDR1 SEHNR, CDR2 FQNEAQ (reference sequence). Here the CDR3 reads CASSRGRRDNEQFF. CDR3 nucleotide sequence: TGTGCCAGCAGCCGTGGACGGAGAGACAATGAGCAGTTCTTC.

The CDR3 here is CASSLTAAGGRDEQFF. For the CDR3, the DNA is TGTGCCAGCAGCTTAACGGCGGCGGGGGGGCGCGATGAGCAGTTCTTC. The chain recombines TRBV11-2 with TRBJ2-1; 9 positions match TRBD2. In germline, CDR1 is SGHAT, CDR2 FQNNGV. Trimming at V came to 2 bases and at J to 8 bases, leaving 10 bases not matched to a gene. This CDR3 is 16 amino acids long. Using reference TRBV11-2 and TRBJ2-1 for the parts outside the CDR3, the full variable domain is EAGVAQSPRYKIIEKRQSVAFWCNPISGHATLYWYQQILGQGPKLLIQFQNNGVVDDSQLPKDRFSAERLKGVDSTLKIQPAKLEDSAVYLCASSLTAAGGRDEQFFGPGTRLTVL.

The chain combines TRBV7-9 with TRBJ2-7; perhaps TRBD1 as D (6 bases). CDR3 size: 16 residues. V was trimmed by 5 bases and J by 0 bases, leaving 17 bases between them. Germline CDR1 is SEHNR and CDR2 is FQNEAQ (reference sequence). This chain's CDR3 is CASSPGGGTPSYEQYF. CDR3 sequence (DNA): TGTGCCAGCAGCCCTGGCGGTGGGACACCCTCCTACGAGCAGTACTTC.

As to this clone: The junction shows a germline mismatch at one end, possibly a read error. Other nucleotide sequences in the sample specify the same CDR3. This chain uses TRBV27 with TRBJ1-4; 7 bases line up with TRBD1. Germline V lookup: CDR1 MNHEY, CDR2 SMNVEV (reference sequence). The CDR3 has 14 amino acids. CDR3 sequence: CASSGTAVLEKLFF. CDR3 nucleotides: TGTGCCAGCAGCGGGACAGCCGTGCTTGAAAAGCTGTTTTTT.

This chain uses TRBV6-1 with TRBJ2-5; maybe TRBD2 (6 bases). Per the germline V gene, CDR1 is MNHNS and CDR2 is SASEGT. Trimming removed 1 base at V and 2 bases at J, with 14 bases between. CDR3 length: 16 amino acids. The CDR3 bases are TGTGCCAGCAGTGAAGGGGGGGTGATGGGGCAAGAGACCCAGTACTTC. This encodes CASSEGGVMGQETQYF.

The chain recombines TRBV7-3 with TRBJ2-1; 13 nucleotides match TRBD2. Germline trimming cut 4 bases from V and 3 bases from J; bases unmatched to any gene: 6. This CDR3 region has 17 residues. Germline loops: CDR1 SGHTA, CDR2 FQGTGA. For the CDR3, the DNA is TGTGCCAGCAGCTCACCCGGACTAGCGGGGGACTACAATGAGCAGTTCTTC. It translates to CASSSPGLAGDYNEQFF. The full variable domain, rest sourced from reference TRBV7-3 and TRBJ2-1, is GAGVSQTPSNKVTEKGKYVELRCDPISGHTALYWYRQSLGQGPEFLIYFQGTGAADDSGLPNDRFFAVRPEGSVSTLKIQRTERGDSAVYLCASSSPGLAGDYNEQFFGPGTRLTVL.

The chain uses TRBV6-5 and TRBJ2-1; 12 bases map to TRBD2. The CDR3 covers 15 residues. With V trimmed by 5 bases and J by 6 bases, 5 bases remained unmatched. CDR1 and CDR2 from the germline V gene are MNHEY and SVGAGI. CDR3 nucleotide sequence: TGTGCCAGCAGTAAGACTAGCGGGGGACTCAATGAGCAGTTCTTC. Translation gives CASSKTSGGLNEQFF.

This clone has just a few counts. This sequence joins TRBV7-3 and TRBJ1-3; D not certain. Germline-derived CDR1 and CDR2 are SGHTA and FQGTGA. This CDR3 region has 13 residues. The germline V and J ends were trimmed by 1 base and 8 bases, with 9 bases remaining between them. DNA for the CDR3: TGTGCCAGCAGCTTAAGTAACACAGACACCATATATTTT. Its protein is CASSLSNTDTIYF.

The CDR3 DNA follows: TGCAGCGTTTCAGGGATAAACTATGGCTACACCTTC. Its protein product is CSVSGINYGYTF. The V call is TRBV29-1, the J call TRBJ1-2; D possibly corresponds to TRBD1 (5 bases). Trimming shortened V by 5 bases and J by 2 bases, and 9 bases separated the two germline ends. This CDR3 is built from 12 residues. Germline lookup yields CDR1 SQVTM and CDR2 ANQGSEA.

The CDR3 DNA follows: TGCACCAGCAGCTTTCAGGGAGCTCACGAGGACTATGGCTACACCTTC. Its translation: CTSSFQGAHEDYGYTF. The rearrangement links TRBV1 to TRBJ1-2. TRBV1 is an annotated pseudogene. CDR3 length: 16 residues.

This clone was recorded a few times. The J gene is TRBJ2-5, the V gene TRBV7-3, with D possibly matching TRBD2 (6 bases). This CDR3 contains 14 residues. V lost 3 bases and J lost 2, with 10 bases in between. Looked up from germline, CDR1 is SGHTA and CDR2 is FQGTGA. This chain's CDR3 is CASSFNGGQETQYF. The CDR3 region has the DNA TGTGCCAGCAGCTTTAACGGGGGACAAGAGACCCAGTACTTC.

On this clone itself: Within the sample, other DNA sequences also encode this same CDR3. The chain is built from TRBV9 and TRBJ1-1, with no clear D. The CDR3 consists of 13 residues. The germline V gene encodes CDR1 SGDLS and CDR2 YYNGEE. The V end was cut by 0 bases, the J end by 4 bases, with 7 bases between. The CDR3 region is CASSVETGTEAFF. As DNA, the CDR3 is TGTGCCAGCAGCGTAGAGACGGGCACTGAAGCTTTCTTT.

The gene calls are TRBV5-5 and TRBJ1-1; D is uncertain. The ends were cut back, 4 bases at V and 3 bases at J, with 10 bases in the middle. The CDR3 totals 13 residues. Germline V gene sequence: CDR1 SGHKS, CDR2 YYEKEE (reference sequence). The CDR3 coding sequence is TGTGCCAGCAGCATGGGCGAAGACACTGAAGCTTTCTTT. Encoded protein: CASSMGEDTEAFF.

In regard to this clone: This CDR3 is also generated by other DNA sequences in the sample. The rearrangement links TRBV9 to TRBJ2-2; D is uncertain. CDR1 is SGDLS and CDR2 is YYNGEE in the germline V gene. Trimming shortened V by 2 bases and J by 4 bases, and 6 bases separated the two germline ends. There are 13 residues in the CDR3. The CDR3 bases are TGTGCCAGCAGCGTGGGCGGCACCGGGGAGCTGTTTTTT. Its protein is CASSVGGTGELFF.

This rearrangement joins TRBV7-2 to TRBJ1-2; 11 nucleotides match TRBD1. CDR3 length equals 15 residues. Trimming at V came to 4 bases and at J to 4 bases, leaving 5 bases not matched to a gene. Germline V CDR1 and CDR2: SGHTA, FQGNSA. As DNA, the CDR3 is TGTGCCAGCAGCTCAATCGGGACAGGGGGCTATGGCTACACCTTC. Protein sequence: CASSSIGTGGYGYTF.

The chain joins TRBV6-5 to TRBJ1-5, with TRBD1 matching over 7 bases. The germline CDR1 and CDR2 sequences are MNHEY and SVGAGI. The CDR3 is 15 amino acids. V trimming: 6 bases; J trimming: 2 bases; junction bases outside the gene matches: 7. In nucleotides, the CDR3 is TGTGCCAGCAGACCTCAGGGGGTGGGCAATCAGCCCCAGCATTTT. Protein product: CASRPQGVGNQPQHF.